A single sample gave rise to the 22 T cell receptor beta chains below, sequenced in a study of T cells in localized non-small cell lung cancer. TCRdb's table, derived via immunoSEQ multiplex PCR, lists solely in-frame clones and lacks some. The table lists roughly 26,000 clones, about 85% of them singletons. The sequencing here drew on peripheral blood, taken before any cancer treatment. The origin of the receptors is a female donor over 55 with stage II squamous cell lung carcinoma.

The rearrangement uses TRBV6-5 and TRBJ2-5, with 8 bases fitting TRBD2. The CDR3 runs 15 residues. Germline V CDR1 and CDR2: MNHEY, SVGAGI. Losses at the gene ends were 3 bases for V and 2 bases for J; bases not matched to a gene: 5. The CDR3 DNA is TGTGCCAGCAGTTATGCGGGAGGACCTCAAGAGACCCAGTACTTC. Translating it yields CASSYAGGPQETQYF.

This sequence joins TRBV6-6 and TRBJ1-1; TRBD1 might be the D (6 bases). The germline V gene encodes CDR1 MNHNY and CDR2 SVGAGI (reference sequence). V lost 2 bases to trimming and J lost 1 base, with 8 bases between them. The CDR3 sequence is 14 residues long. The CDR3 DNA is TGTGCCAGCAGTTACAGGGACACGAACACTGAAGCTTTCTTT. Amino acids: CASSYRDTNTEAFF.

CDR3 protein: CASSTTSASYNEQFF. CDR3 DNA sequence: TGTGCCAGTAGTACAACTAGCGCGAGCTACAATGAGCAGTTCTTC. The V and J genes are TRBV19 and TRBJ2-1; TRBD2 agrees at 7 bases. This CDR3 has 15 residues. From germline, CDR1 is LNHDA and CDR2 SQIVND (reference sequence). With 4 bases clipped from V and 3 bases from J, the junction kept 6 bases outside the gene matches.

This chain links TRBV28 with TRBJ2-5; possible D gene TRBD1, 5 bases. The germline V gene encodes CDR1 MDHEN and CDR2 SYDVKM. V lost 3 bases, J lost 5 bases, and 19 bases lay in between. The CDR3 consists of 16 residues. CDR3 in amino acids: CASSFPPGLEGETQYF. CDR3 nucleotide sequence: TGTGCCAGCAGTTTCCCCCCAGGGTTAGAAGGGGAGACCCAGTACTTC.

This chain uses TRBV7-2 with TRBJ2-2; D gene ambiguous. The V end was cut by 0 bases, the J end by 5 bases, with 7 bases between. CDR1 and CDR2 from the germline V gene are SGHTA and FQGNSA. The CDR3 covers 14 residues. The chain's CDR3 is CASSLAGVTGELFF. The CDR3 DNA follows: TGTGCCAGCAGCTTAGCGGGCGTTACCGGGGAGCTGTTTTTT.

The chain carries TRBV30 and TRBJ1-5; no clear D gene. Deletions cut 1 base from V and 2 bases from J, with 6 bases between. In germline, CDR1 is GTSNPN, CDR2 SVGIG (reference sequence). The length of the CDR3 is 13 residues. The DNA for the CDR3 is TGTGCCTGGAGTGACACGCGCAATCAGCCCCAGCATTTT. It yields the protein CAWSDTRNQPQHF.

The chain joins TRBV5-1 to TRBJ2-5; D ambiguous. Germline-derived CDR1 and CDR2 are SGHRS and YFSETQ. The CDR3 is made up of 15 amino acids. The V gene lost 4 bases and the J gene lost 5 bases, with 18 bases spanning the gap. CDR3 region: CASSRTDHRLETQYF. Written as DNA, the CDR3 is TGCGCCAGCAGCCGGACGGACCATCGCCTTGAGACCCAGTACTTC.

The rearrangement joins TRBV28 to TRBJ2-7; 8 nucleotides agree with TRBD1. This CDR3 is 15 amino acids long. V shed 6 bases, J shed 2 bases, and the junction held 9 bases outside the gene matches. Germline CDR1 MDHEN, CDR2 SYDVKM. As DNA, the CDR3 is TGTGCCAGCAGAGGTCTTGGGACAGGTACCTACGAGCAGTACTTC. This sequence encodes CASRGLGTGTYEQYF.

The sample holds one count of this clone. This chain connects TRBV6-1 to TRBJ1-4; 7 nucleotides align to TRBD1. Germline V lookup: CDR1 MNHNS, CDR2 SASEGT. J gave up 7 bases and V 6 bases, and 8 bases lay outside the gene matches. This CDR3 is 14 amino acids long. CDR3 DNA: TGTGCCAGCAGAAAACAGGGGAACAGTGAAAAACTGTTTTTT. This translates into CASRKQGNSEKLFF.

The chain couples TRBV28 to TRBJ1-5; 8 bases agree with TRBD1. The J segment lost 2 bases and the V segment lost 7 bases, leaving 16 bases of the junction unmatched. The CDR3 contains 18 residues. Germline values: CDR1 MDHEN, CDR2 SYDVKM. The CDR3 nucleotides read TGTGCCAGCACCCTTTCTCATCCAGGACAGGGCGGCAATCAGCCCCAGCATTTT. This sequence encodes CASTLSHPGQGGNQPQHF. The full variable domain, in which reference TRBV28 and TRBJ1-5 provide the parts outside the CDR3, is DVKVTQSSRYLVKRTGEKVFLECVQDMDHENMFWYRQDPGLGLRLIYFSYDVKMKEKGDIPEGYSVSREKKERFSLILESASTNQTSMYLCASTLSHPGQGGNQPQHFGDGTRLSIL.

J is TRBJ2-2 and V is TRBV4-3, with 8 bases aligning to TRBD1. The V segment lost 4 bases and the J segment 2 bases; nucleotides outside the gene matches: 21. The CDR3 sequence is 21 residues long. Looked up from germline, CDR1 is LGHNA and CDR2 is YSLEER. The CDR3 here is CASSPKDYHRGASSNTGELFF. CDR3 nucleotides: TGCGCCAGCAGCCCGAAGGATTACCACAGGGGGGCTAGCTCTAACACCGGGGAGCTGTTTTTT.

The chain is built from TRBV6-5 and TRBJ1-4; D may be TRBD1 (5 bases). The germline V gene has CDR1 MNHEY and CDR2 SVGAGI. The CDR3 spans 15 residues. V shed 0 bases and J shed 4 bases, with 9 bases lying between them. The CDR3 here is CASSYSYQGNEKLFF. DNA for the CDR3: TGTGCCAGCAGTTACTCCTACCAGGGTAATGAAAAACTGTTTTTT.

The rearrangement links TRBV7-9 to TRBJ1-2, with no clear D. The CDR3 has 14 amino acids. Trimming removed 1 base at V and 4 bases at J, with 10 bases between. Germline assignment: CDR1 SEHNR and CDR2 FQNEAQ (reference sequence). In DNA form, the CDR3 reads TGTGCCAGCAGCTTAGAGGAACCTCCCTATGGCTACACCTTC. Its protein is CASSLEEPPYGYTF.

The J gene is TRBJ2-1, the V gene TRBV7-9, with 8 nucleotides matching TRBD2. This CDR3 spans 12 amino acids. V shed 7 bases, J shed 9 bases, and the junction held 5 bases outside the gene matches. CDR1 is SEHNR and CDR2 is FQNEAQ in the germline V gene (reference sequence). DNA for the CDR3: TGTGCCAGCACTAGCGGGTTCTTTGAGCAGTTCTTC. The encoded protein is CASTSGFFEQFF.

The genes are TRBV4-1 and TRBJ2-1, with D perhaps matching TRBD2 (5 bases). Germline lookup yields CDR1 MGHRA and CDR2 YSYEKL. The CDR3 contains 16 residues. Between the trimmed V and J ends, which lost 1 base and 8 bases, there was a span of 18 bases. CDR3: CASSQGVTLAGDEQFF. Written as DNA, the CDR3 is TGCGCCAGCAGCCAAGGGGTCACACTGGCCGGGGATGAGCAGTTCTTC.

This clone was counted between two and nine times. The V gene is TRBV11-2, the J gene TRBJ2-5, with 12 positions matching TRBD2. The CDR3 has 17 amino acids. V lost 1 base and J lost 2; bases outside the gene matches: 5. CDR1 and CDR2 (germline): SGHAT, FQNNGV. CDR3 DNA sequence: TGTGCCAGCAGCTTAGGAAAAGGACTAGCGGGACAAGAGACCCAGTACTTC. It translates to CASSLGKGLAGQETQYF.

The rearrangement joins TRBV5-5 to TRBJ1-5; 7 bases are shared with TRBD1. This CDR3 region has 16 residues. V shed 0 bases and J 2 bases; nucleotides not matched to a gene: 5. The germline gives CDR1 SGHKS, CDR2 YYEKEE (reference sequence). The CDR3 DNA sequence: TGTGCCAGCAGCTTGGAAGGGGGCCTGGGCAATCAGCCCCAGCATTTT. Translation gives CASSLEGGLGNQPQHF.

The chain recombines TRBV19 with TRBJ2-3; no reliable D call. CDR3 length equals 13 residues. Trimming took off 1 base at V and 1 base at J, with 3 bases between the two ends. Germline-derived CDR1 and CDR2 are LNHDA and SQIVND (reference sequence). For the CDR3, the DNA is TGTGCCAGTAGTATAGTAGGCACAGATACGCAGTATTTT. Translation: CASSIVGTDTQYF.

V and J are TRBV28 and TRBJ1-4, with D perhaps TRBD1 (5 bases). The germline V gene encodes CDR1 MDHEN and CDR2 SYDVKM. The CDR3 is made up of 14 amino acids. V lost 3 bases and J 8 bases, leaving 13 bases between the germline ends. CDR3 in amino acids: CASSFQGGSEKLFF. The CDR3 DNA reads TGTGCCAGCAGTTTCCAGGGTGGTAGCGAAAAACTGTTTTTT. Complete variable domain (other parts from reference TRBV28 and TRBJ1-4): DVKVTQSSRYLVKRTGEKVFLECVQDMDHENMFWYRQDPGLGLRLIYFSYDVKMKEKGDIPEGYSVSREKKERFSLILESASTNQTSMYLCASSFQGGSEKLFFGSGTQLSVL.

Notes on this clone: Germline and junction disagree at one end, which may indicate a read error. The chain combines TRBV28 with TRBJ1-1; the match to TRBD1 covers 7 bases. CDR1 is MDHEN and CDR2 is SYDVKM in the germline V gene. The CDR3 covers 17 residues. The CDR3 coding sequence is TGTGCCAGCAGTTTAAATGACCCGACCGGGACAGTTAACGGGGGGGTCTTT. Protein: CASSLNDPTGTVNGGVF. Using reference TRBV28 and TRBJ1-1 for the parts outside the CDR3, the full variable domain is DVKVTQSSRYLVKRTGEKVFLECVQDMDHENMFWYRQDPGLGLRLIYFSYDVKMKEKGDIPEGYSVSREKKERFSLILESASTNQTSMYLCASSLNDPTGTVNGGVFGQGTRLTVV.

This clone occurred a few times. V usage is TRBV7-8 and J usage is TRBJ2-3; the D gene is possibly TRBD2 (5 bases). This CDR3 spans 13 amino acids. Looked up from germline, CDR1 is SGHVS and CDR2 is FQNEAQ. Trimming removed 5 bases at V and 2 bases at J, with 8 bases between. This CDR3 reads CASSLGVTDTQYF. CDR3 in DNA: TGTGCCAGCAGCCTCGGGGTCACAGATACGCAGTATTTT.

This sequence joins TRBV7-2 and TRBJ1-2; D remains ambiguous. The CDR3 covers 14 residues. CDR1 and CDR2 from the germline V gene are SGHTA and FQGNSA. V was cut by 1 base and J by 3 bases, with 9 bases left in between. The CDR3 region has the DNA TGTGCCAGCAGCTTAGAGAACAGCTACTATGGCTACACCTTC. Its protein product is CASSLENSYYGYTF.